The clone carrying this T cell receptor beta chain appeared many times. Time point reported: persistent/refractory GD, antithyroid drugs over 5 years with positive TRAb. The TCR library was made from RNA that had been extracted from PBMCs in TRIzol. Germline V CDR1 and CDR2: MNHEY, SVGEGT. The CDR3 is 14 amino acids. V dropped 8 bases and J dropped 7 bases, with 15 bases sitting between them. With iRepertoire HTBI primers and Arm-PCR of CDR3 regions, TCR beta libraries were built. TCRdb reprocessed the multiplex PCR reads via MiXCR and lists one record per CDR3 protein. This table holds about 660,000 distinct CDR3 sequences, around 30% found once. This specimen belongs to a study of regulatory T cells in long-lasting Graves disease.

The J gene is TRBJ1-6, the V gene TRBV6-2 or TRBV6-3, with a tentative D call TRBD1 (6 bases). This TCR was recovered from a female donor with Graves disease. Sequenced material: peripheral blood mononuclear cells (PBMCs), taken when the disease was refractory, from a patient treated with antithyroid drugs. The CDR3 nucleotides read TGTGCCAGCGTTCCTCGGGGGCGCAATTCACCCCTCCACTTT. Protein product: CASVPRGRNSPLHF.